The sequence of this TCR beta chain was determined in a study of early T cells in non-severe SARS-CoV-2 infection. Study-wide context: With bulk RNA from unsorted whole blood as input, sequencing yielded unpaired chains.

V lost 6 bases to trimming and J lost 8 bases, with 13 bases between them. Per the germline V gene, CDR1 is DFQATT and CDR2 is SNEGSKA (reference sequence). This CDR3 contains 11 residues. Findings and caveats of the study: The VDJdb matching leaned toward anti-spike CD8 responses and overlooked private and CD4 specificities.

This clonotype has more than one count but fewer than ten. The target antigen is unknown. TCRdb reprocessed the 5' RACE reads via MiXCR and lists one record per CDR3 protein. Among over 50,000 distinct CDR3 sequences listed, around 8% were seen once. The genes are TRBV20-1 and TRBJ1-2; maybe TRBD1 (5 bases). The material sequenced was whole blood, taken at baseline. The clonotype comes from an adult who was a healthcare worker with PCR-confirmed SARS-CoV-2 infection or an uninfected control (not recorded which). CDR3 DNA: TGCAGTGCCTGGGGAGGGGAGGGCTACACCTTC. Residues: CSAWGGEGYTF.